What follows is one TCR beta chain and its context. CDR1 is LGHNT, CDR2 FRNRAP, per germline. J gave up 2 bases and V 4 bases, and 13 bases lay outside the gene matches. The CDR3 spans 17 residues. The protocol was immunoSEQ multiplex PCR, while the TCRdb copy is restricted to in-frame clones and leaves out a portion. In the table there are some 96,000 clones, around nine tenths of which are singletons. The entry originates in a study of T cell responses to AZD1222 COVID-19 vaccine. The gene calls are TRBV12-5 and TRBJ2-7; TRBD2 matches 8 bases. The sequence came from an adult in good health. The specimen was peripheral blood, collected on day 0 of AZD1222 vaccination. Written as DNA, the CDR3 is TGTGCTAGTGGTTCAACCTCCCTAGCGGGCGATACCTACGAGCAGTACTTC. Protein sequence: CASGSTSLAGDTYEQYF. The full variable domain, rest sourced from reference TRBV12-5 and TRBJ2-7, is DARVTQTPRHKVTEMGQEVTMRCQPILGHNTVFWYRQTMMQGLELLAYFRNRAPLDDSGMPKDRFSAEMPDATLATLKIQPSEPRDSAVYFCASGSTSLAGDTYEQYFGPGTRLTVT.